The sample holds a few counts of the clone carrying this T cell receptor (beta chain). Its antigen is as yet unknown. The source of the sample is a study of vaccination effects on CD4 cells after COVID-19. This CDR3 region has 13 residues. Germline V lookup: CDR1 MNHEY, CDR2 SVGAGI. Trimming cost V 6 bases and J 0 bases; bases outside gene matches: 0. Some clones are missing from TCRdb's copy, which holds only in-frame ones; the method was immunoSEQ multiplex PCR. The sample consists of about 55,000 clones, about two thirds of them appearing once. After expansion with viral peptide pools in the ViraFEST assay, antigen-specific CD4+ T cells were sequenced. When ten to eleven days of culture had elapsed, CD4+ T cells were isolated. Recipients of the vaccine had no prior SARS-CoV-2 infection and negative nucleocapsid antibodies.

The sequenced sample was CD4+ T cells from PBMCs cultured with SARS-CoV-2 spike peptides, obtained before COVID-19 vaccination. The chain joins TRBV6-5 to TRBJ1-2; TRBD1 aligns across 8 bases. This TCR was recovered from a human donor who received a COVID-19 vaccine. The CDR3 is CASRTGANYGYTF. DNA of the CDR3: TGTGCCAGCAGGACAGGGGCTAACTATGGCTACACCTTC.